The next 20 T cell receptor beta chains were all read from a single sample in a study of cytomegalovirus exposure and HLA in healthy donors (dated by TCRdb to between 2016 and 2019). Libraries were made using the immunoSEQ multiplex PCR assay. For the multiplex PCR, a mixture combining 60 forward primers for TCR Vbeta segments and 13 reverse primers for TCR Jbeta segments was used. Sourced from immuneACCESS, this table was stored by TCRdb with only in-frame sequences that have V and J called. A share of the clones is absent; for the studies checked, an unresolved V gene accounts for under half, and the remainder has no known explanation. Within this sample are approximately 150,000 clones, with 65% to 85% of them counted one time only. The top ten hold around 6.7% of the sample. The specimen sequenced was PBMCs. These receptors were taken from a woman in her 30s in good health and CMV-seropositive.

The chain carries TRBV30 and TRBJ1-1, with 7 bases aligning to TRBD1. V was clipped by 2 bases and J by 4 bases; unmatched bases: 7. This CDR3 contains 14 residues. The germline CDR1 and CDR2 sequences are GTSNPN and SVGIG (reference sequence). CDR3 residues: CAWSNTGVPTEAFF. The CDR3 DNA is TGTGCCTGGAGTAATACAGGGGTTCCCACTGAAGCTTTCTTT.

CDR3 DNA: TGTGCCAGCAGCTTAGGGCTAGACGGCGGGGAGCTGTTTTTT. This sequence encodes CASSLGLDGGELFF. The V gene is TRBV11-3, the J gene TRBJ2-2; the D is unclear. Trimming pared 1 base from V and 7 bases from J, leaving 10 bases between. Germline CDR1 and CDR2: SGHNT and YENEEA. This CDR3 has 14 amino acids.

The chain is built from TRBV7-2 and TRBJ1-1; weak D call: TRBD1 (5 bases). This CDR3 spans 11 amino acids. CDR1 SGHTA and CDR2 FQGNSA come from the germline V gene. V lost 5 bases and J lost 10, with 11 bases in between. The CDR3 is CASSAGLAAFF. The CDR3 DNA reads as TGTGCCAGCAGCGCGGGGCTGGCAGCTTTCTTT.

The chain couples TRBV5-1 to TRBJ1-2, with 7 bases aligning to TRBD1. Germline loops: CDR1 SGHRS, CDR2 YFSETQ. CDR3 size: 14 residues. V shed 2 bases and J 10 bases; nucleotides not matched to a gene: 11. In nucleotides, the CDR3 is TGCGCCAGCAGCTTCTCAGGGGGATCCATGGACTACACCTTC. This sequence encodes CASSFSGGSMDYTF.

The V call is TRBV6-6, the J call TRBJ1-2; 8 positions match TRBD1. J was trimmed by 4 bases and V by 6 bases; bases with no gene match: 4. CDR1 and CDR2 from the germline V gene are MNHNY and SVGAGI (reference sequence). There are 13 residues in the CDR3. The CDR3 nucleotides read TGTGCCAGCAGCAAGACAGGGGTCTATGGCTACACCTTC. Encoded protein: CASSKTGVYGYTF.

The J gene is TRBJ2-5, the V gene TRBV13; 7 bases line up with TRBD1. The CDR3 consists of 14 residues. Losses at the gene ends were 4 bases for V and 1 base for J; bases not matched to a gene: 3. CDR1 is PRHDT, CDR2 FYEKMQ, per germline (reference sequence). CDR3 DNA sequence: TGTGCCAGCAGCTCTAGACAGGGCCAAGAGACCCAGTACTTC. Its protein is CASSSRQGQETQYF.

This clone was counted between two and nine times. The CDR3 sequence: CSVGDGYYEQYF. In DNA, the CDR3 is TGCAGCGTCGGTGACGGGTACTACGAGCAGTACTTC. The J gene is TRBJ2-7, the V gene TRBV29-1; D is ambiguous. V was clipped by 6 bases and J by 3 bases, with 12 bases between them. There are 12 residues in the CDR3. The germline V gene has CDR1 SQVTM and CDR2 ANQGSEA.

Here the CDR3 reads CASSAGTSVETQYF. The DNA of the CDR3 is TGTGCCAGCAGCGCCGGGACTAGCGTAGAGACCCAGTACTTC. V is TRBV9 and J is TRBJ2-5; the match to TRBD2 covers 10 bases. J gave up 4 bases and V 3 bases, and 3 bases lay outside the gene matches. The CDR3 runs 14 residues. The germline V gene has CDR1 SGDLS and CDR2 YYNGEE.

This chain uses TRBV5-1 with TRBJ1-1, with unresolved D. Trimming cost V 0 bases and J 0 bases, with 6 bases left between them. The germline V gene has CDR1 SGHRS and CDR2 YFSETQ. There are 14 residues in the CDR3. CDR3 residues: CASSLGGMNTEAFF. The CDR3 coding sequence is TGCGCCAGCAGCTTGGGAGGGATGAACACTGAAGCTTTCTTT.

The CDR3 here is CASSPRLAGGYNEQFF. CDR3 in DNA: TGTGCCAGCAGCCCGCGACTAGCGGGGGGATACAATGAGCAGTTCTTC. This chain uses TRBV11-2 with TRBJ2-1; TRBD2 matches at 13 bases. Germline V lookup: CDR1 SGHAT, CDR2 FQNNGV. J lost 4 bases, V lost 5 bases, and 5 bases had no gene match. This CDR3 comprises 16 residues. Drawing the rest from reference TRBV11-2 and TRBJ2-1, the complete variable domain is EAGVAQSPRYKIIEKRQSVAFWCNPISGHATLYWYQQILGQGPKLLIQFQNNGVVDDSQLPKDRFSAERLKGVDSTLKIQPAKLEDSAVYLCASSPRLAGGYNEQFFGPGTRLTVL.

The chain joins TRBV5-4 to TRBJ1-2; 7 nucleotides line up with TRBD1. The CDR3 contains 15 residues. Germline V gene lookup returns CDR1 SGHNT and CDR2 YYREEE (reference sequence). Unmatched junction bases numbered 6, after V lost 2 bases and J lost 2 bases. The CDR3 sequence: CASSFSQGGNYGYTF. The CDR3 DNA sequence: TGTGCCAGCAGCTTTTCCCAAGGGGGCAACTATGGCTACACCTTC.

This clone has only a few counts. The CDR3 bases are TGTGCCAGCAGTGACAAGGGTCGGGGTAACAATCAGCCCCAGCATTTT. Its translation: CASSDKGRGNNQPQHF. The chain couples TRBV6-4 to TRBJ1-5; no firm D call. The CDR3 has 16 residues. Between the trimmed V and J ends, which lost 2 bases and 3 bases, there was a span of 14 bases. Germline V gene sequence: CDR1 MRHNA, CDR2 SNTAGT.

The CDR3 DNA reads TGCAGCGTTAACCCGGGACAAGGGGAGTACAATGAGCAGTTCTTC. Protein product: CSVNPGQGEYNEQFF. V is TRBV29-1 and J is TRBJ2-1, with a tentative D call TRBD1 (6 bases). Trimming stripped 5 bases from V and 4 bases from J, with 18 bases between. The germline gives CDR1 SQVTM, CDR2 ANQGSEA. This CDR3 is 15 amino acids long.

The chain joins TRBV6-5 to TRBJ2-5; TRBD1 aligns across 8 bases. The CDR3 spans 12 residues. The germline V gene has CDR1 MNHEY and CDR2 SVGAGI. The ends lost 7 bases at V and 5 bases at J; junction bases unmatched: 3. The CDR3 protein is CASNPGGETQYF. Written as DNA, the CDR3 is TGTGCCAGCAATCCAGGGGGCGAGACCCAGTACTTC.

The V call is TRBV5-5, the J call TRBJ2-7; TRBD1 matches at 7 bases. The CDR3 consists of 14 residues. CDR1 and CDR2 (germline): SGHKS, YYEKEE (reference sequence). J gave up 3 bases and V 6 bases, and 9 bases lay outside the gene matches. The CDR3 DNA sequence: TGTGCCAGCACCCCTTCGGACAGGTACTACGAGCAGTACTTC. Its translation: CASTPSDRYYEQYF.

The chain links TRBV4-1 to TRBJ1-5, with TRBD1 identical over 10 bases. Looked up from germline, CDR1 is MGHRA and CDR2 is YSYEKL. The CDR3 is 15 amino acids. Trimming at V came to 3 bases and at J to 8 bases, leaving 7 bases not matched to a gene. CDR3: CASSQVPTGGKPQHF. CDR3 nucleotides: TGCGCCAGCAGCCAGGTTCCGACAGGGGGCAAGCCCCAGCATTTT.

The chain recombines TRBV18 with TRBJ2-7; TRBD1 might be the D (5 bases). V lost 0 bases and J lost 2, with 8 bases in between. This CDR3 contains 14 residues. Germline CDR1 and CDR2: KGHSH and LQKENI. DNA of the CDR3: TGTGCCAGCTCACCACCTACAGGAACCTACGAGCAGTACTTC. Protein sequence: CASSPPTGTYEQYF. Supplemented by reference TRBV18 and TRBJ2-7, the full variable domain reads NAGVMQNPRHLVRRRGQEARLRCSPMKGHSHVYWYRQLPEEGLKFMVYLQKENIIDESGMPKERFSAEFPKEGPSILRIQQVVRGDSAAYFCASSPPTGTYEQYFGPGTRLTVT.

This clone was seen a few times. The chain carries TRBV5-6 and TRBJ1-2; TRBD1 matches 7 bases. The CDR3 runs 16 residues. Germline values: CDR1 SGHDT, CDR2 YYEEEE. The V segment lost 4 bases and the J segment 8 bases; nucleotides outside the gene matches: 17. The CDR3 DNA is TGTGCCAGCAGCCCCATCGGAGGGGGCGACCCTGGGGGCTACACCTTC. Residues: CASSPIGGGDPGGYTF.

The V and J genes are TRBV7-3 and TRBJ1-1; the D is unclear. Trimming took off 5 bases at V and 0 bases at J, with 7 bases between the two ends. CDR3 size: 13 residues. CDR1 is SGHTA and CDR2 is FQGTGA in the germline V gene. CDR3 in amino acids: CASSPGLNTEAFF. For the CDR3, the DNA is TGTGCCAGCAGCCCGGGTTTGAACACTGAAGCTTTCTTT.

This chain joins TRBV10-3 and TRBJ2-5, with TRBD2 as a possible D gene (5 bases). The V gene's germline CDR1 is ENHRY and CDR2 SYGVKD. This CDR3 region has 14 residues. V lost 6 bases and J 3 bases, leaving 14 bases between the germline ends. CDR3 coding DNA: TGTGCCATCAGCGCCACGCACGGGGAAGAGACCCAGTACTTC. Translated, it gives CAISATHGEETQYF.